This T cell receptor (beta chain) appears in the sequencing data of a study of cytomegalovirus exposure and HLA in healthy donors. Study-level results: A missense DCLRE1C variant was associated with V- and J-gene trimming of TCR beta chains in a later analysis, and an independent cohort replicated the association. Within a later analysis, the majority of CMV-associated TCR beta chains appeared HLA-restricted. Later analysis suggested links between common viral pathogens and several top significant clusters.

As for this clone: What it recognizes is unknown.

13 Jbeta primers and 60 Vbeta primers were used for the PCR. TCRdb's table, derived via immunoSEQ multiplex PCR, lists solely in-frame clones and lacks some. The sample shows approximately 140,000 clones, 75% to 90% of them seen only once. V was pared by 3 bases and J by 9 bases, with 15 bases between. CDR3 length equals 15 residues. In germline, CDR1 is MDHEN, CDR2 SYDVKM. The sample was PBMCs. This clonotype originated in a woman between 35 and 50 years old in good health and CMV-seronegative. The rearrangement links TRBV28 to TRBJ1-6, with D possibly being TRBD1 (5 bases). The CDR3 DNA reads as TGTGCCAGCAGTTTGTGGGGCCGGGGGGGTTCACCCCTCCACTTT. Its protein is CASSLWGRGGSPLHF.